The sequence of this TCR beta chain was determined in a study of blood T cell repertoires in COVID-19. In the study overall: Nucleic acid was either cDNA or gDNA, and it came from T cells, B-cell-depleted T cells, or PBMCs.

This CDR3 is 16 amino acids long. Trimming left V 0 bases short and J 0 bases short, with 9 bases between. In germline, CDR1 is MNHEY, CDR2 SMNVEV (reference sequence). Only in-frame clones appear in the TCRdb table, and some are missing; sequencing was by immunoSEQ multiplex PCR. The sample lists roughly 380,000 clones; more than 70% were seen once. This clone appeared a single time. Input material: PBMCs or T cells enriched from blood (not recorded which). The gene calls are TRBV27 and TRBJ2-1; D remains unclear. The origin of this receptor is a man aged 25 to 40 who had recovered from COVID-19. The CDR3 here is CASSLSQVTSYNEQFF. In DNA form, the CDR3 reads TGTGCCAGCAGTTTATCCCAGGTAACCTCCTACAATGAGCAGTTCTTC.